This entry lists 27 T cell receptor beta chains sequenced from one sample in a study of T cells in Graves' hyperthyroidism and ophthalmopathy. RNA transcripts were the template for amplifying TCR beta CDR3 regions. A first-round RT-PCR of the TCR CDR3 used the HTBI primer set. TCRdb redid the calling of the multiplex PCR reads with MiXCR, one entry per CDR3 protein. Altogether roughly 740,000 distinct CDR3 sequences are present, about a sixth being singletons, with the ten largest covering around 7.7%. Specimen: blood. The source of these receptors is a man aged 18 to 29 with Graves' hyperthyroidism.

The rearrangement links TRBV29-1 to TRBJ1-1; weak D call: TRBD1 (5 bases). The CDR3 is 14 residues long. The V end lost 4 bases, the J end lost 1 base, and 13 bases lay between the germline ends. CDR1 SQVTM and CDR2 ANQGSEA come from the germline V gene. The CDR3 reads CSVAYGQGNTEAFF. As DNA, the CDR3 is TGCAGCGTTGCTTACGGCCAGGGGAACACTGAAGCTTTCTTT. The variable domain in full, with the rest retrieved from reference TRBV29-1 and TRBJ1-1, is SAVISQKPSRDICQRGTSLTIQCQVDSQVTMMFWYRQQPGQSLTLIATANQGSEATYESGFVIDKFPISRPNLTFSTLTVSNMSPEDSSIYLCSVAYGQGNTEAFFGQGTRLTVV.

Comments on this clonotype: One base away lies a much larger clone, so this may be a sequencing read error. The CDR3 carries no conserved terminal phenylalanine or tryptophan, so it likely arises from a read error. The CDR3 DNA sequence: TGTGCCTGGAGCTTAACAGGGTTCGACACTGAAGCTTTCTCT. It encodes CAWSLTGFDTEAFS. The chain links TRBV30 to TRBJ1-1; D might be TRBD1 (6 bases). CDR1 GTSNPN and CDR2 SVGIG come from the germline V gene (reference sequence). This CDR3 spans 14 amino acids. Trimming pared 3 bases from V and 3 bases from J, leaving 14 bases between.

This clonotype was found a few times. CDR3 protein: CSVGFGTTNTGELFF. DNA for the CDR3: TGCAGCGTTGGGTTCGGGACCACGAACACCGGGGAGCTGTTTTTT. The rearrangement links TRBV29-1 to TRBJ2-2, with D possibly being TRBD1 or TRBD2 (5 bases each). CDR1 and CDR2 from the germline V gene are SQVTM and ANQGSEA. The CDR3 extends over 15 amino acids. V dropped 4 bases and J dropped 0 bases, with 12 bases sitting between them.

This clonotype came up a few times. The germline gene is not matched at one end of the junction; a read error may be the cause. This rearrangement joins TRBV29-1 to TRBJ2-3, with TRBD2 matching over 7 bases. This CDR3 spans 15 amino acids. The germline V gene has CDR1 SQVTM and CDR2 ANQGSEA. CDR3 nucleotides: TGCCGCGTTGAAGATCAACGGGAGGCCATAAATACGCAGTATTTT. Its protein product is CRVEDQREAINTQYF.

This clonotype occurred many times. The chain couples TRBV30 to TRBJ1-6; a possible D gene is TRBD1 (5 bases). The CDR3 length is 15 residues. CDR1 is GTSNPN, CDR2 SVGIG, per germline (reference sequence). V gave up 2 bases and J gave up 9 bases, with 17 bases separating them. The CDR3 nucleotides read TGTGCCTGGAGTCCCCCGGGGGTGGTAAGTTCACCCCTCCACTTT. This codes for CAWSPPGVVSSPLHF. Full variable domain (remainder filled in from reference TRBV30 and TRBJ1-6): SQTIHQWPATLVQPVGSPLSLECTVEGTSNPNLYWYRQAAGRGLQLLFYSVGIGQISSEVPQNLSASRPQDRQFILSSKKLLLSDSGFYLCAWSPPGVVSSPLHFGNGTRLTVT.

DNA of the CDR3: TGCAGCGCCCAAGGGGACAGGGCGAACACCGGGGAGCTGTTTTTT. Protein sequence: CSAQGDRANTGELFF. This chain connects TRBV29-1 to TRBJ2-2; 9 nucleotides align to TRBD1. The CDR3 is 15 residues long. The V gene end was trimmed by 7 bases and the J gene end by 0 bases; junction bases not matched to a gene: 6. Germline V lookup: CDR1 SQVTM, CDR2 ANQGSEA.

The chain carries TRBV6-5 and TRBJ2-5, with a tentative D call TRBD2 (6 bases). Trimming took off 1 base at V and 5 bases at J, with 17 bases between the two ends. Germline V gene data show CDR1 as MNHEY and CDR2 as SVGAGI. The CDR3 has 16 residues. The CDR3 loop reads CASSYYGGNPGETQYF. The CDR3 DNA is TGTGCCAGCAGTTACTACGGCGGGAACCCAGGGGAGACCCAGTACTTC.

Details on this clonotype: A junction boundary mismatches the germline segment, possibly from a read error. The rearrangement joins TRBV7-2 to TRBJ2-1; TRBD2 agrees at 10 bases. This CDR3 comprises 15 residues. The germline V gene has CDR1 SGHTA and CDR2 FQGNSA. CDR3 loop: CASSLAGASYNEQFF. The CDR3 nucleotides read TGTGCCAGCAGCCTAGCGGGAGCTTCCTACAATGAGCAGTTCTTC.

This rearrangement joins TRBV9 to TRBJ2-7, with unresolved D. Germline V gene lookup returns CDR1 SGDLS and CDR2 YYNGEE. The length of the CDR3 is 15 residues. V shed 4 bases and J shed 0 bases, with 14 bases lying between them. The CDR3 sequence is CASSQFGPSSYEQYF. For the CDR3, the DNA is TGTGCCAGCAGCCAATTCGGGCCAAGCTCCTACGAGCAGTACTTC. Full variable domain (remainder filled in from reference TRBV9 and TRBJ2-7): DSGVTQTPKHLITATGQRVTLRCSPRSGDLSVYWYQQSLDQGLQFLIQYYNGEERAKGNILERFSAQQFPDLHSELNLSSLELGDSALYFCASSQFGPSSYEQYFGPGTRLTVT.

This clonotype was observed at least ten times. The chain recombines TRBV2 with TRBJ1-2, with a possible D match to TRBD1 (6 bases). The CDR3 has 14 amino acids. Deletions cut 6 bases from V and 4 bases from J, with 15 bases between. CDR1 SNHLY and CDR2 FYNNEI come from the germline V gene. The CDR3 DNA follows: TGTGCCAGCAGAGCTACAGGGATTTTCTATGGCTACACCTTC. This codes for CASRATGIFYGYTF.

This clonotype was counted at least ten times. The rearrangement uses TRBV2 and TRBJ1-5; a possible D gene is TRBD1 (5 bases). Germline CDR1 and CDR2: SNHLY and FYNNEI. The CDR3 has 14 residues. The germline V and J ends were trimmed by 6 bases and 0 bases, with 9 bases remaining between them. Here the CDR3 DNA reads TGTGCCAGCAGCCCGGGACCTAGCAATCAGCCCCAGCATTTT. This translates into CASSPGPSNQPQHF.

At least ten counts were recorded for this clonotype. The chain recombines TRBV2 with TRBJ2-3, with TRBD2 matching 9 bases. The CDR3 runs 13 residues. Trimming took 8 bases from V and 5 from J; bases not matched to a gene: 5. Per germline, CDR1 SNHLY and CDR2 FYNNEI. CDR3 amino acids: CASGGRAQDTQYF. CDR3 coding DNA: TGTGCCAGCGGCGGGAGGGCCCAAGATACGCAGTATTTT. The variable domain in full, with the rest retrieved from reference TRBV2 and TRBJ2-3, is EPEVTQTPSHQVTQMGQEVILRCVPISNHLYFYWYRQILGQKVEFLVSFYNNEISEKSEIFDDQFSVERPDGSNFTLKIRSTKLEDSAMYFCASGGRAQDTQYFGPGTRLTVL.

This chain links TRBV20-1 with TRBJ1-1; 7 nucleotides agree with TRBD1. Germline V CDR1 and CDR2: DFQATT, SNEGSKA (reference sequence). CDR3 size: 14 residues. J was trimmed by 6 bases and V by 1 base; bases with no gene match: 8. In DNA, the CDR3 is TGCAGTGCTAGAGGGGGAGGGGGCCGGTCTGAAGCTTTCTTT. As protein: CSARGGGGRSEAFF.

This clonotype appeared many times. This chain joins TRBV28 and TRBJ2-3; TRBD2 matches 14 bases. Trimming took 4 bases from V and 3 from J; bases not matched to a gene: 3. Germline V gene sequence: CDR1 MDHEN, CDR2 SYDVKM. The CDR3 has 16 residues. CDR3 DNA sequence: TGTGCCAGCAGTTGGGGGACTAGCGGGGGAACAGATACGCAGTATTTT. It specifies CASSWGTSGGTDTQYF.

In nucleotides, the CDR3 is TGTGCCAGCGGGCCGGGACAGGGGTCACACGAGCAGTACTTC. Translating gives CASGPGQGSHEQYF. This chain uses TRBV9 with TRBJ2-7; 10 nucleotides line up with TRBD1. Germline V gene sequence: CDR1 SGDLS, CDR2 YYNGEE. V lost 7 bases to trimming and J lost 5 bases; unmatched junction nucleotides: 9. This CDR3 comprises 14 residues.

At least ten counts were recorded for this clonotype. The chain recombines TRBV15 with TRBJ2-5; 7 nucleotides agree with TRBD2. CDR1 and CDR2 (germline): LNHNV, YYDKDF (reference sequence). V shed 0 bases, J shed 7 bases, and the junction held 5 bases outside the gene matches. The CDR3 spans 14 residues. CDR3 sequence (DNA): TGTGCCACCAGCAGAGACAGGACGGGGGGGACCCAGTACTTC. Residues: CATSRDRTGGTQYF.

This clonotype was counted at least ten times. CDR3 sequence reads: CASSSTGGLYNEQFF. The CDR3 region has the DNA TGTGCCAGCAGCTCGACAGGGGGTCTGTACAATGAGCAGTTCTTC. V is TRBV7-2 and J is TRBJ2-1; 9 nucleotides match TRBD1. The CDR3 covers 15 residues. The V gene end was trimmed by 4 bases and the J gene end by 4 bases; junction bases not matched to a gene: 5. CDR1 is SGHTA, CDR2 FQGNSA, per germline.

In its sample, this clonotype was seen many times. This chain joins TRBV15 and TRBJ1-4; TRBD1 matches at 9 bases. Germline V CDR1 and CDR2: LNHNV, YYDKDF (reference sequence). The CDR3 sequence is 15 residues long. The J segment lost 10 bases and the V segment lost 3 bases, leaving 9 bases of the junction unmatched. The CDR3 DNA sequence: TGTGCCACCAGCAGTCCCGACAGGGGGGACGGAAAACTGTTTTTT. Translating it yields CATSSPDRGDGKLFF.

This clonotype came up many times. DNA of the CDR3: TGTGCCAGCAGTCCTAGGGGGGGAAGCGAGCAGTACTTC. Translated: CASSPRGGSEQYF. The rearrangement joins TRBV28 to TRBJ2-7; a weak D match, TRBD2 (7 bases). V lost 5 bases, J lost 6 bases, and 14 bases lay in between. The germline V gene encodes CDR1 MDHEN and CDR2 SYDVKM. The length of the CDR3 is 13 residues.

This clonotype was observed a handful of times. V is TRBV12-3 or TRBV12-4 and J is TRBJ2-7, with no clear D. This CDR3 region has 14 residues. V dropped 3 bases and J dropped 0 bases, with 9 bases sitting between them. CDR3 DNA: TGTGCCAGCAGTTTCTGGCGTTCCTCCTACGAGCAGTACTTC. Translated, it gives CASSFWRSSYEQYF.

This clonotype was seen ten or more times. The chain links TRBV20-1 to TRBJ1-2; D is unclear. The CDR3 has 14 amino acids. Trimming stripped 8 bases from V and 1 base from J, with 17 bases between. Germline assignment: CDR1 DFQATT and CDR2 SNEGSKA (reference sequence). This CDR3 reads CSTLSADFNYGYTF. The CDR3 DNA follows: TGCAGTACCCTCTCGGCAGATTTTAACTATGGCTACACCTTC.

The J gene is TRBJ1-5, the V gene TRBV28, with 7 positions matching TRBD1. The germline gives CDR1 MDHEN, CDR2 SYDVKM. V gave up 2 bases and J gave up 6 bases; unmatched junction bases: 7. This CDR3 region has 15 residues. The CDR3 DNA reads TGTGCCAGCAGTTTAGTAGGGGGCGACACTCAGCCCCAGCATTTT. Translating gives CASSLVGGDTQPQHF. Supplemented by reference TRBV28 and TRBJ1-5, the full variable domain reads DVKVTQSSRYLVKRTGEKVFLECVQDMDHENMFWYRQDPGLGLRLIYFSYDVKMKEKGDIPEGYSVSREKKERFSLILESASTNQTSMYLCASSLVGGDTQPQHFGDGTRLSIL.

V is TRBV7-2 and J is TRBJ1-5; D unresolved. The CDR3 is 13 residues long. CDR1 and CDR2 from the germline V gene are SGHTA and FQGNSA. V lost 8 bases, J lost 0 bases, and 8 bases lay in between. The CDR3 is CASAGNSNQPQHF. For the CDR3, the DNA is TGTGCCAGCGCCGGGAATAGCAATCAGCCCCAGCATTTT.

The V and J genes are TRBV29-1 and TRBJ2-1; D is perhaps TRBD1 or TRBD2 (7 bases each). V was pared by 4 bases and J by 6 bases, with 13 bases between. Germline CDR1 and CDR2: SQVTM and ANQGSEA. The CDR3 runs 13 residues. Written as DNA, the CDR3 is TGCAGCGTTGTGGTCAGGGGGGGCAATGAGCAGTTCTTC. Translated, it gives CSVVVRGGNEQFF.

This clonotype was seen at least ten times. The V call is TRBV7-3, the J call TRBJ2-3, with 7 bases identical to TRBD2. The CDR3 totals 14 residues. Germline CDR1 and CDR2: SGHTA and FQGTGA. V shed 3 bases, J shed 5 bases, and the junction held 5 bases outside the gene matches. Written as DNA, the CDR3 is TGTGCCAGCAGCTTTGGGAGGGCCGGAGATACGCAGTATTTT. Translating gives CASSFGRAGDTQYF.

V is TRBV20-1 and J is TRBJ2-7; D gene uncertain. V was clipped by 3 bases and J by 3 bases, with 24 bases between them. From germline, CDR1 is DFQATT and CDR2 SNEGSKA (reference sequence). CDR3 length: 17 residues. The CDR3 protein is CSASNLWPQSLSYEQYF. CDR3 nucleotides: TGCAGTGCTAGTAATCTCTGGCCGCAGTCCCTCAGCTACGAGCAGTACTTC.

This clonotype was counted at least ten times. The DNA of the CDR3 is TGTGCCAGCAGCTTAAGGAGACTCCCTTACGAGCAGTACTTC. Translated, it gives CASSLRRLPYEQYF. The chain joins TRBV7-8 to TRBJ2-7, with D uncertain. Germline values: CDR1 SGHVS, CDR2 FQNEAQ. Trimming left V 2 bases short and J 4 bases short, with 12 bases between. The CDR3 loop spans 14 amino acids.